This is a list of T cell receptor beta chains from one sample in a study of blood T cell repertoires in COVID-19. Clones were sequenced by immunoSEQ multiplex PCR, and TCRdb holds only the in-frame ones, with some missing. The sample holds under 50,000 clones, roughly nine tenths seen once. Sequenced input: peripheral blood. The receptors shown here come from a man aged 70 or older with active COVID-19. Each CDR3 is given with its conserved first and last residue. A D gene is named only where the DNA matches it firmly. Expanded clones are given a class, and other clones once, few, many or no size at all.

J gene | D gene | clone size | V gene | CDR3 length | CDR3 DNA | CDR3 protein
TRBJ2-7 | NA | NA | TRBV14 | 14 | TGTGCCAGCAACTTACAGGGTTTCTCCTACGAGCAGTACTTC | CASNLQGFSYEQYF
TRBJ2-2 | NA | NA | TRBV29-1 | 12 | TGCAGCGCCGCACGAGGGACCGGGGAGCTGTTTTTT | CSAARGTGELFF
TRBJ1-4 | NA | NA | TRBV9 | 14 | TGTGCCAGCAGCGTATCTCCAACTAATGAAAAACTGTTTTTT | CASSVSPTNEKLFF
TRBJ1-6 | NA | NA | TRBV6-2/TRBV6-3 | 15 | TGTGCCAGCAGTTACCCGAGGGGGAATAATTCACCCCTCCACTTT | CASSYPRGNNSPLHF
TRBJ2-7 | NA | NA | TRBV6-4 | 16 | TGTGCCAGCAGTGACTTGGGGCGGCGTTCGGGGGACGAGCAGTACTTC | CASSDLGRRSGDEQYF
TRBJ2-7 | NA | NA | TRBV21-1 | 18 | TGTGCCAGCAGCAACAGGACTAGCGGGAGGTACCGCCGATACGAGCAGTACTTC | CASSNRTSGRYRRYEQYF
TRBJ1-6 | TRBD1 | NA | TRBV5-6 | 16 | TGTGCCAGCAGCTCCCGGGACAGGGGTTATAATTCACCCCTCCACTTT | CASSSRDRGYNSPLHF
TRBJ1-1 | TRBD1 | few | TRBV7-2 | 15 | TGTGCCAGCAGCTTAGTCGCAGGGGGGAGGTCTGAAGCTTTCTTT | CASSLVAGGRSEAFF
TRBJ1-5 | TRBD1 | NA | TRBV7-2 | 14 | TGTGCCAGCAGCTGGGGACAGCACAATCAGCCCCAGCATTTT | CASSWGQHNQPQHF
TRBJ2-7 | NA | NA | TRBV5-1 | 13 | TGCGCCAGCAGCTTAAGACTCGGCTCCGAGCAGTACTTC | CASSLRLGSEQYF
TRBJ2-7 | NA | NA | TRBV18 | 15 | TGTGCCAGCGACTGGGGGGCTAGCGGACCCTACGAGCAGTACTTC | CASDWGASGPYEQYF
TRBJ1-6 | TRBD1 | NA | TRBV28 | 14 | TGTGCCAGCAGTTGGGGGACAGGAAATTCACCCCTCCACTTT | CASSWGTGNSPLHF
TRBJ2-1 | TRBD2 | NA | TRBV2 | 15 | TGTGCCAGCAGGTTGCTAGCGGGAAATTACAATGAGCAGTTCTTC | CASRLLAGNYNEQFF
TRBJ2-7 | NA | NA | TRBV30 | 14 | TGTGCCTGGACGACAGGCAGCACTCCCTACGAGCAGTACTTC | CAWTTGSTPYEQYF
TRBJ1-3 | NA | NA | TRBV6-5 | 16 | TGTGCCAGCAGTTACCGATTCCCTCCCGCAGGGAACACCATATATTTT | CASSYRFPPAGNTIYF
TRBJ2-7 | NA | NA | TRBV19 | 14 | TGTGCCAGTAGAGCCCGGGACTGGGACTACGAGCAGTACTTC | CASRARDWDYEQYF
TRBJ2-7 | TRBD2 | NA | TRBV11-1 | 13 | TGTGCCAGCAGCAAACTAGCGGCCTACGAGCAGTACTTC | CASSKLAAYEQYF
TRBJ2-7 | NA | few | TRBV2 | 14 | TGTGCCAGCGGGCTGGGGGAGGTGTGGTACGAGCAGTACTTC | CASGLGEVWYEQYF
TRBJ2-3 | TRBD2 | NA | TRBV7-6 | 17 | TGTGCCAGCAGCTTGGGGATTACTAGCGGGGGTGCAGATACGCAGTATTTT | CASSLGITSGGADTQYF
TRBJ2-3 | TRBD2 | NA | TRBV5-1 | 15 | TGCGCCAGCAGCTTGGGGCGGGGGGGCCGGAATACGCAGTATTTT | CASSLGRGGRNTQYF
TRBJ1-1 | NA | NA | TRBV10-2 | 13 | TGCGCCAGCAGTGCTCAGGGGAACACTGAAGCTTTCTTT | CASSAQGNTEAFF
TRBJ2-7 | TRBD1 | NA | TRBV30 | 15 | TGTGCCTGGACGCGGCCAGGGGGCGTCTCCTACGAGCAGTACTTC | CAWTRPGGVSYEQYF
TRBJ2-2 | TRBD2 | NA | TRBV4-3 | 17 | TGCGCCAGCAGCCCCGGGGCGGCTAGCGGGTTCACCGGGGAGCTGTTTTTT | CASSPGAASGFTGELFF
TRBJ2-2 | NA | NA | TRBV18 | 16 | TGTGCCAGCTCTTTACCAAACACAGGGTCCACCGGGGAGCTGTTTTTT | CASSLPNTGSTGELFF
TRBJ1-6 | NA | NA | TRBV13 | 13 | TGTGCCAGCAGCCTTGGGCGGGAGTCACCCCTCCACTTT | CASSLGRESPLHF
TRBJ1-5 | TRBD1 | NA | TRBV19 | 17 | TGTGCCAGTAGTATAGATAAGGGACAGGGTAATAATCAGCCCCAGCATTTT | CASSIDKGQGNNQPQHF
TRBJ2-7 | NA | once | TRBV11-2 | 15 | TGTGCCAGCAGCCTAAGACAGGTTGCCTCCTACGAGCAGTACTTC | CASSLRQVASYEQYF
TRBJ2-2 | NA | NA | TRBV7-3 | 12 | TGTGCCAGCAGCTCCGACACCGGGGAGCTGTTTTTT | CASSSDTGELFF
TRBJ1-5 | NA | NA | TRBV19 | 12 | TGTGCCAGTAGTATTAGTTGGCAGCCCCAGCATTTT | CASSISWQPQHF
TRBJ1-3 | NA | NA | TRBV6-6 | 14 | TGTGCCAGCAGTCACAGATCCTCTGGAAACACCATATATTTT | CASSHRSSGNTIYF
TRBJ1-5 | NA | NA | TRBV27 | 15 | TGTGCCTCCGAAGCCGGGAGGTGGGTGGATCAGCCCCAGCATTTT | CASEAGRWVDQPQHF
TRBJ2-4 | NA | NA | TRBV11-2 | 14 | TGTGCCAGCAGCTTAGGGACTACCAAAAACATTCAGTACTTC | CASSLGTTKNIQYF
TRBJ2-1 | TRBD2 | NA | TRBV20-1 | 14 | TGCAGTGCTAGTGTTAGCGGGAGCCCGAATGAGCAGTTCTTC | CSASVSGSPNEQFF
TRBJ2-7 | NA | NA | TRBV9 | 14 | TGTGCCAGCAGCGTAGGCGGTTCAGACTACGAGCAGTACTTC | CASSVGGSDYEQYF
TRBJ1-5 | TRBD1 | NA | TRBV7-2 | 14 | TGTGCCAGCAGCTCGGACAGGGGCAATCAGCCCCAGCATTTT | CASSSDRGNQPQHF
TRBJ2-7 | TRBD2 | NA | TRBV7-9 | 16 | TGTGCCAGCAGCCCAGGGATCGGGAGCGGGAGGCGAGAGCAGTACTTC | CASSPGIGSGRREQYF
TRBJ2-7 | TRBD2 | once | TRBV4-3 | 17 | TGCGCCAGCAGCCAAGATCAAGCTAGCGGGAGAAACGACGAGCAGTACTTC | CASSQDQASGRNDEQYF
TRBJ2-1 | TRBD2 | NA | TRBV11-3 | 16 | TGTGCCAGCAGCTTCTTCGGACTAGCGCCCTACAATGAGCAGTTCTTC | CASSFFGLAPYNEQFF
TRBJ1-1 | TRBD1 | NA | TRBV28 | 13 | TGTGCGGGAAGGGGGACAGGGGTCACTGAAGCTTTCTTT | CAGRGTGVTEAFF
TRBJ2-5 | TRBD2 | NA | TRBV2 | 20 | TGTGCCAATCCAAGATACGGGACTAGCGGGAGGGGAAAGGGCCAAGAGACCCAGTACTTC | CANPRYGTSGRGKGQETQYF
TRBJ2-2 | TRBD1 | NA | TRBV11-2 | 15 | TGTGCCAGCAGCTGGACAGGGGCCGACACCGGGGAGCTGTTTTTT | CASSWTGADTGELFF
TRBJ2-7 | NA | NA | TRBV29-1 | 13 | TGCAGCGCCCTGATTGGGACTTCCTACGAGCAGTACTTC | CSALIGTSYEQYF
TRBJ2-6 | NA | NA | TRBV7-8 | 16 | TGTGCCAGCAGCTTAGTGGGCAGGGGACGCTCACGAGTCCTGACTTTC | CASSLVGRGRSRVLTF
TRBJ1-5 | NA | NA | TRBV28 | 13 | TGTGCCAGCAGTTTTCCCCTAACTCAGCCCCAGCATTTT | CASSFPLTQPQHF
TRBJ2-1 | TRBD2 | NA | TRBV6-1 | 16 | TGTGCCAGCAGTGAAAGGGTAGCGGGACTGTCTAATGAGCAGTTCTTC | CASSERVAGLSNEQFF
TRBJ1-1 | TRBD1 | NA | TRBV5-1 | 14 | TGCGCCAGCAGCTTAGGACAGGTGAACACTGAAGCTTTCTTT | CASSLGQVNTEAFF
TRBJ1-4 | NA | NA | TRBV4-3 | 15 | TGCGCCAGCAGCCAAGACCGACAGGAGAATGAAAAACTGTTTTTT | CASSQDRQENEKLFF
TRBJ1-5 | NA | NA | TRBV2 | 13 | TGTGCCAGCAGGAGGGAGGGGAATCAGCCCCAGCATTTT | CASRREGNQPQHF
TRBJ2-7 | NA | NA | TRBV6-5 | 13 | TGTGCCAGCACGGGCGGGATCGCCTACGAGCAGTACTTC | CASTGGIAYEQYF
TRBJ2-1 | TRBD1 | NA | TRBV11-1 | 14 | TGTGCCAGCAGCTTAGCGACAGGGATCAATGAGCAGTTCTTC | CASSLATGINEQFF
TRBJ1-5 | NA | NA | TRBV5-1 | 14 | TGCGCCAGCAGCTTGGGGGGGCCGAATCAGCCCCAGCATTTT | CASSLGGPNQPQHF
TRBJ2-7 | TRBD1 | NA | TRBV4-3 | 20 | TGCGCCAGCAGCCAAGGAGTGGGGGACACAGGGGATACTTGGTACTACGAGCAGTACTTC | CASSQGVGDTGDTWYYEQYF
TRBJ1-2 | NA | NA | TRBV12-3/TRBV12-4 | 13 | TGTGCCAGCAGAGGGACACTCACGCGAGGCTACACCTTC | CASRGTLTRGYTF
TRBJ2-1 | TRBD1 | NA | TRBV27 | 16 | TGTGCCAGCACTTCATGGGGGACAGGGGGAAACAATGAGCAGTTCTTC | CASTSWGTGGNNEQFF
TRBJ2-3 | TRBD2 | once | TRBV24-1 | 18 | TGTGCCACCAGTGATCCCCCCGGGTCGCTAGCGGGTACAGATACGCAGTATTTT | CATSDPPGSLAGTDTQYF
TRBJ2-1 | NA | NA | TRBV7-2 | 13 | TGTGCCAGCAGCTTAGCTTTCAGTAGCAAGCAGTTCTTC | CASSLAFSSKQFF
TRBJ1-1 | NA | once | TRBV7-9 | 13 | TGTGCCAGCAGCCGCCCCCCGGTCACTGAAGCTTTCTTT | CASSRPPVTEAFF
TRBJ2-1 | NA | NA | TRBV11-3 | 14 | TGTGCCAGCAGCTTAATGGCGGGGGCCCCCGAGCAGTTCTTC | CASSLMAGAPEQFF